These 12 T cell receptor beta chains were sequenced from one sample in a study of cytomegalovirus exposure and HLA in healthy donors. It was with 60 Vbeta and 13 Jbeta primers that the PCR ran. Method: immunoSEQ multiplex PCR; TCRdb's copy keeps in-frame clones and lacks some. There are some 100,000 clones in the sample; 79% occur only once, and over 4% lies in the top ten. The sequenced sample was PBMCs. The receptors stem from a female donor in good health and CMV-seropositive.

J is TRBJ2-5 and V is TRBV20-1, with D possibly TRBD2 on 5 matching bases. V lost 6 bases to trimming and J lost 2 bases, with 7 bases between them. Looked up from germline, CDR1 is DFQATT and CDR2 is SNEGSKA (reference sequence). This CDR3 has 11 residues. The CDR3: CSASGQETQYF. The CDR3 DNA follows: TGCAGTGCCTCGGGGCAAGAGACCCAGTACTTC.

The V and J genes are TRBV5-1 and TRBJ2-5, with D perhaps TRBD2 (6 bases). The germline CDR1 and CDR2 sequences are SGHRS and YFSETQ. V was trimmed by 5 bases and J by 7 bases, leaving 9 bases between them. The CDR3 totals 11 residues. CDR3 protein: CASRGLSTQYF. The CDR3 region has the DNA TGCGCCAGCAGGGGACTTTCGACCCAGTACTTC. Full variable domain (outside the CDR3, taken from reference TRBV5-1 and TRBJ2-5): KAGVTQTPRYLIKTRGQQVTLSCSPISGHRSVSWYQQTPGQGLQFLFEYFSETQRNKGNFPGRFSGRQFSNSRSEMNVSTLELGDSALYLCASRGLSTQYFGPGTRLLVL.

The V and J genes are TRBV5-1 and TRBJ1-1; 9 positions agree with TRBD1. The CDR3 has 14 residues. With V trimmed by 4 bases and J by 10 bases, 11 bases remained unmatched. Germline-derived CDR1 and CDR2 are SGHRS and YFSETQ. The CDR3 bases are TGCGCCAGCAGCCCGACAGGGGGTATTTCTACAGCTTTCTTT. Its translation: CASSPTGGISTAFF.

This chain joins TRBV6-5 and TRBJ1-6; weak D call: TRBD1 (5 bases). V lost 7 bases to trimming and J lost 10 bases, with 17 bases between them. The CDR3 is 14 amino acids. Germline V gene lookup returns CDR1 MNHEY and CDR2 SVGAGI. The CDR3 DNA reads TGTGCCAGCACCACGGGGGGTTTGTACTCACCCCTCCACTTT. Its protein product is CASTTGGLYSPLHF.

The rearrangement joins TRBV28 to TRBJ1-4, with 7 bases that match TRBD1. CDR1 MDHEN and CDR2 SYDVKM come from the germline V gene. The V and J ends lost 5 bases and 8 bases, in that order; junction bases with no gene match: 8. The CDR3 runs 14 residues. The CDR3 reads CASSETGKDEKLFF. In nucleotides, the CDR3 is TGTGCCAGCAGTGAGACAGGGAAGGACGAAAAACTGTTTTTT.

Concerning this clone itself: Other nucleotide sequences in the sample specify the same CDR3. The chain couples TRBV4-3 to TRBJ2-3, with 16 bases identical to TRBD2. Germline V gene lookup returns CDR1 LGHNA and CDR2 YSLEER. The CDR3 has 19 amino acids. Losses at the gene ends were 6 bases for V and 6 bases for J; bases not matched to a gene: 15. The CDR3 loop reads CASSRRPGTSGGALDTQYF. The CDR3 region has the DNA TGCGCCAGCAGTCGAAGGCCCGGGACTAGCGGGGGGGCCTTGGATACGCAGTATTTT.

This chain connects TRBV7-2 to TRBJ2-5, with D maybe TRBD1 (6 bases). Trimming removed 6 bases from V and 2 bases from J, with 10 bases in between. The CDR3 extends over 13 amino acids. CDR1 and CDR2 from the germline V gene are SGHTA and FQGNSA. The CDR3 loop is CASSPGQQETQYF. The CDR3 DNA is TGTGCCAGCAGTCCCGGACAGCAAGAGACCCAGTACTTC.

This chain joins TRBV5-1 and TRBJ2-3, with a tentative D call TRBD2 (6 bases). The CDR3 spans 13 residues. Germline loops: CDR1 SGHRS, CDR2 YFSETQ. The V end was cut by 0 bases, the J end by 4 bases, with 6 bases between. The CDR3 spells CASSLAGADTQYF. CDR3 DNA: TGCGCCAGCAGCTTGGCGGGGGCAGATACGCAGTATTTT.

The rearrangement links TRBV15 to TRBJ2-7; 7 bases are shared with TRBD1. V lost 3 bases and J lost 5; bases outside the gene matches: 10. The CDR3 has 15 residues. Germline V gives CDR1 LNHNV, CDR2 YYDKDF (reference sequence). CDR3 nucleotides: TGTGCCACCAGCAGGAGACTACAGGGGACCCACGAGCAGTACTTC. Protein: CATSRRLQGTHEQYF.

This clone came up a few times. The V gene is TRBV5-8, the J gene TRBJ2-7; D gene unclear. The V end was cut by 0 bases, the J end by 2 bases, with 21 bases between. CDR1 is SGHTS and CDR2 is YDEGEE in the germline V gene. The CDR3 spans 18 residues. CDR3 in amino acids: CASSLVFEQGGSAYEQYF. CDR3 coding DNA: TGTGCCAGCAGCTTGGTCTTTGAGCAAGGCGGAAGCGCCTACGAGCAGTACTTC.

This clone was detected only a few times. The CDR3 spells CASSGGLAANEQFF. The CDR3 region has the DNA TGCGCCAGCAGCGGGGGACTAGCGGCGAATGAGCAGTTCTTC. The chain has TRBV5-1 and TRBJ2-1, with 11 bases identical to TRBD2. Per the germline V gene, CDR1 is SGHRS and CDR2 is YFSETQ. The V gene end was trimmed by 4 bases and the J gene end by 7 bases; junction bases not matched to a gene: 4. The CDR3 sequence is 14 residues long.

The chain couples TRBV5-5 to TRBJ1-2; 7 bases line up with TRBD1. The germline V gene has CDR1 SGHKS and CDR2 YYEKEE (reference sequence). The CDR3 has 13 amino acids. V was clipped by 0 bases and J by 8 bases; unmatched bases: 4. CDR3 protein: CASSLGGQSGYTF. The CDR3 DNA reads as TGTGCCAGCAGCTTGGGGGGACAGTCGGGCTACACCTTC.